This T cell receptor beta chain is from a study of tumor-infiltrating lymphocytes in primary liver carcinoma. Study-wide background: Men and women, 30 to 69 years of age, made up the patients.

This clonotype was seen ten or more times. Co-extracted RNA and DNA came from approximately 20-30 mg of unsorted bulk tissue. The cohort consisted of patients whose primary liver carcinoma was surgically resected. The CDR3 sequence is 15 residues long. Germline V gives CDR1 MNHEY, CDR2 SVGEGT. V shed 3 bases and J shed 0 bases, with 10 bases lying between them. Synthesis of TCR beta cDNA was carried out from 450 to 650 ng total RNA with a constant-region primer. Library construction for TCR beta comprised three nested multiplex PCR rounds performed with slightly modified ARM-PCR. Use of TRBV1-TRBV30 forward primers with a C-beta reverse primer characterized the first two PCR rounds, which lasted approximately 11 cycles each. TCRdb reprocessed the multiplex PCR reads with MiXCR, giving one entry per CDR3 protein. The sample includes fewer than 75,000 distinct CDR3 sequences, less than 85% of them seen just once.

The chain couples TRBV6-2 or TRBV6-3 to TRBJ2-3; no clear D gene. The specimen was liver tumor tissue from sampling region 2. Subset described: tumor region T2, inferior pole. This TCR was sampled from a man aged 35 to 55 with primary liver carcinoma and hepatitis B virus infection. CDR3 DNA: TGTGCCAGCAGTTATAGTTCCGATAGCACAGATACGCAGTATTTT. Protein sequence: CASSYSSDSTDTQYF.